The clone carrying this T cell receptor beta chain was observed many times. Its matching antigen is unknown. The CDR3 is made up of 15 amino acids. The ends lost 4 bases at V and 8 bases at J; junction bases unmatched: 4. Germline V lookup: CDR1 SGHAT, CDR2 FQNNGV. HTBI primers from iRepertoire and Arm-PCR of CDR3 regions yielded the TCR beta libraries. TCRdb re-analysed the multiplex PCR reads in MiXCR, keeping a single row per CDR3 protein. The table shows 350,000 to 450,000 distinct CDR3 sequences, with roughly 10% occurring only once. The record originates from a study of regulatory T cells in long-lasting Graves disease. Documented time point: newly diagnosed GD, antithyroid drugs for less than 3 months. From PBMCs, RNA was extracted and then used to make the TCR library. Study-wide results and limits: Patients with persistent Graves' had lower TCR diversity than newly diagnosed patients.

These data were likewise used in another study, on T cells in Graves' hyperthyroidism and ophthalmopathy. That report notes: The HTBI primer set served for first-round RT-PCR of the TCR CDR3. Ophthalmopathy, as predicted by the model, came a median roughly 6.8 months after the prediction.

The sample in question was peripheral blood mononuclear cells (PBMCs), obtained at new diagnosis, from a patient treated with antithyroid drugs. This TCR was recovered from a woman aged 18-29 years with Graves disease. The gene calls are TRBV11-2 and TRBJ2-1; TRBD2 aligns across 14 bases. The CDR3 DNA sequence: TGTGCCAGCAGCTACGGGACTAGCGGGAGCGATGAGCAGTTCTTC. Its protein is CASSYGTSGSDEQFF.